The subject of this entry is one T cell receptor (beta chain). In the study's own analysis: Nucleated cell number was recorded as an estimate derived from reference gene primer amplification. Assay used: immunoSEQ multiplex PCR; TCRdb lists only in-frame clones, some missing. That table furnishes V, J and clone size, whereas the DNA furnished D and trimming. Of about 220,000 clones in the sample, approximately 83% were seen once. This record belongs to a study of blood T cell repertoires in COVID-19. The overall study: COVID-19 samples collected from the United States, Italy and Spain covered acute and convalescent phases. T cells, B-cell-depleted T cells, or PBMCs provided the cDNA or gDNA that served as material.

V lost 3 bases, J lost 2 bases, and 8 bases stayed unmatched. CDR1 and CDR2 (germline): KGHSH, LQKENI. The CDR3 covers 17 residues. The sequenced material came from peripheral blood. V and J are TRBV18 and TRBJ2-1; 9 bases fit TRBD1. The source of this sequence is a woman in her 30s who had recovered from COVID-19. CDR3 in DNA: TGTGCCAGCTCACCGGGACAGGGAGTCCCAACCTACAATGAGCAGTTCTTC. Protein: CASSPGQGVPTYNEQFF.